The clone carrying this T cell receptor beta chain appeared a few times. Its antigen is as yet unknown. The data belong to a study of graft-versus-host responses after intestinal transplantation. Overall study: Recipients were given multivisceral, liver-intestinal, or isolated intestinal transplants. After anti-thymocyte globulin induction, recipients took tacrolimus and steroids for approximately three years.

This CDR3 is 16 amino acids long. Germline loops: CDR1 SEHNR, CDR2 FQNEAQ (reference sequence). V shed 5 bases, J shed 4 bases, and the junction held 10 bases outside the gene matches. Clones were read by immunoSEQ multiplex PCR, and TCRdb kept only the in-frame ones, dropping some. The profile shows about 100,000 clones, roughly 87% of them singletons. This TCR was sampled from a human donor who was the organ donor for an intestinal transplant. The chain has TRBV7-9 and TRBJ2-1; TRBD1 aligns across 8 bases. The starting material was unstimulated CD4+ T cells sorted from spleen or lymph node cells, obtained before transplant. CDR3 sequence reads: CASSKRSDRGYNEQFF. The DNA of the CDR3 is TGTGCCAGCAGCAAACGGTCCGACAGGGGATACAATGAGCAGTTCTTC.